This entry concerns a single TCR beta chain. Method: immunoSEQ multiplex PCR; TCRdb's copy keeps in-frame clones and lacks some. The sample gives about 380,000 clones, 95% to 97% of which show up once; approximately 0.3% is in the top ten. This sample is drawn from a study of shared clonotypes between healthy human individuals. Per germline, CDR1 MNHEY and CDR2 SVGAGI. The CDR3 is 14 amino acids. Trimming removed 2 bases from V and 1 base from J, with 9 bases in between. This clonotype originated in a man under 40 in good health. The sequenced sample consisted of memory CD8+ T cells sorted from blood. Sample subset: CD45RO+ cells pooled with CCR7-negative TemRA cells. This chain uses TRBV6-5 with TRBJ2-7, with D maybe TRBD1 (5 bases). The CDR3 coding sequence is TGTGCCAGCAGTTACGACAGAGTATCCTACGAGCAGTACTTC. Translation gives CASSYDRVSYEQYF.